A selection of T cell receptor beta chains follows, all from one sample in a study of T cell repertoires in cytomegalovirus infection. Antigen specificity for these receptors is unknown. In TCRdb, the reads were re-called with MiXCR into one record per CDR3 protein. The repertoire consists of some 320,000 distinct CDR3 sequences, with about 29% occurring once and the leading ten covering 20%. The sequenced sample was cultured PBMCs, obtained from culture after CMV antigen stimulation. The receptors originated from a human donor in good health (CMV status not recorded). Some clones in this sample may be carry-over from other donors' samples. The CDR3 runs from the conserved cysteine through the conserved F or W. Fields, in order: D gene, clone size, V gene, J gene, CDR3 DNA, CDR3 protein. The D gene is left open where the match is weak. The size entry is marked missing in some rows and otherwise reads once, few, many or a size class.

-	-	TRBV27	TRBJ1-1	TGTGCCAGCAGTTTATCGGCAGGGATGAACACTGAAGCTTTCTTT	CASSLSAGMNTEAFF
-	-	TRBV5-6	TRBJ1-6	TGTGCCAGCAGCTCACTCAAGAGCTCCTATAATTCACCCCTCCACTTT	CASSSLKSSYNSPLHF
TRBD1	many	TRBV6-1	TRBJ2-3	TGTGCCAGCGACCCTGGGACAGGGGCCACAGATACGCAGTATTTT	CASDPGTGATDTQYF
-	few	TRBV28	TRBJ1-1	TGTGCCAGCAGTTTGGGGGCGGGGGGGAACACTGAAGCTTTCTTT	CASSLGAGGNTEAFF
-	-	TRBV7-2	TRBJ2-7	TGTGCCAGCAGCTTAGCGGGGGGATCCCACTACGAGCAGTACTTC	CASSLAGGSHYEQYF
-	-	TRBV13	TRBJ2-3	TGTGCCAGCAGCCCCCGGACAACCACAGATACGCAGTATTTT	CASSPRTTTDTQYF
-	few	TRBV7-2	TRBJ2-5	TGTGCCAGCAGCTTAGAAAACAGGGTGTGGGAGACCCAGTACTTC	CASSLENRVWETQYF
TRBD1	few	TRBV7-6	TRBJ1-5	TGTGCCAGCAGCCAGACAGGGAGCGGCAATCAGCCCCAGCATTTT	CASSQTGSGNQPQHF
-	many	TRBV7-6	TRBJ2-2	TGTGCCAGCAGCTTAGCGACCCTAGTATCCAGGACCGGGGAGCTGTTTTTT	CASSLATLVSRTGELFF
-	few	TRBV6-1	TRBJ2-1	TGTGCCAGCAGTGAAGACGGCCGCTCCTACAATGAGCAGTTCTTC	CASSEDGRSYNEQFF
-	-	TRBV20-1	TRBJ1-5	TGCAGTGCTAGGCAGGGCCTGGGAGGGCAGCCCCAGCATTTT	CSARQGLGGQPQHF
TRBD2	-	TRBV10-3	TRBJ2-1	TGTGCCATCAGTGATGGCGGGAGGGCCTCCAATGAGCAGTTCTTC	CAISDGGRASNEQFF
-	-	TRBV19	TRBJ2-1	TGTGCCAGTCAGCTTAGTCGCTCCTACAATGAGCAGTTCTTC	CASQLSRSYNEQFF
TRBD1	many	TRBV7-2	TRBJ2-2	TGTGCCAGCAGCCCCCCGGGACAGGGATCGAACACCGGGGAGCTGTTTTTT	CASSPPGQGSNTGELFF
TRBD2	few	TRBV10-3	TRBJ2-3	TGTGCCACCAAAGCGGGAGACCTTGAAAGTGGAGATACGCAGTATTTT	CATKAGDLESGDTQYF
TRBD2	-	TRBV6-1	TRBJ2-7	TGTGCCAGCCGGGAGGTAGCGGGGGCCGCCGAGCAGTACTTC	CASREVAGAAEQYF
TRBD2	-	TRBV4-2	TRBJ2-1	TGTGCCAGCAGCCAAGTAGCTAGCGGGAGCGATGAGCAGTTCTTC	CASSQVASGSDEQFF
-	few	TRBV5-6	TRBJ2-5	TGTGCCAGCAGCTTGCCAGAATCACAAGAGACCCAGTACTTC	CASSLPESQETQYF
-	few	TRBV18	TRBJ2-1	TGTGCCAGCTCACCCATGTTGGGCAATGAGCAGTTCTTC	CASSPMLGNEQFF
-	few	TRBV27	TRBJ1-4	TGTGCCAGCAGGGCGGGGGGACCCAATGAAAAACTGTTTTTT	CASRAGGPNEKLFF
TRBD1	-	TRBV5-4	TRBJ2-1	TGTGCCAGCAGCCCGGGACAGCATGAGCAGTTCTTC	CASSPGQHEQFF
-	few	TRBV12-3/TRBV12-4	TRBJ1-2	TGTGCCAGCAGTTTCGGGAACTATGGCTACACCTTC	CASSFGNYGYTF
TRBD2	many	TRBV24-1	TRBJ2-1	TGTGCCACCAGTGATCCTAGGACTAGCGGGAGGGCCTCGGATGAGCAGTTCTTC	CATSDPRTSGRASDEQFF
-	-	TRBV12-3/TRBV12-4	TRBJ1-5	TGTGCCAGCAGTTTGGACAGTTCCCCAAGAAACCAGCATTTT	CASSLDSSPRNQHF
-	few	TRBV18	TRBJ1-1	TGTGCCAGCTCACCACCGGGGGGAACACTCGAAGCTTTCTTT	CASSPPGGTLEAFF
-	-	TRBV19	TRBJ1-1	TGTGCCAGTAGGCACAGGGATAGACGTGAAGCTTTCTTT	CASRHRDRREAFF
TRBD2	few	TRBV7-2	TRBJ2-7	TGTGCCAGCAGCTTAAGGGTACGGGAGGGCCGTGCCTACGAGCAGTACTTC	CASSLRVREGRAYEQYF
TRBD2	few	TRBV11-2	TRBJ2-3	TGTGCCAGCAGCTTAGGAGTAGCGGGGGGCTCTGATACGCAGTATTTT	CASSLGVAGGSDTQYF
-	-	TRBV5-5	TRBJ2-1	TGTGCCAGCAGCTCCAGGGGACATGAGCAGTTCTTC	CASSSRGHEQFF
-	few	TRBV12-3/TRBV12-4	TRBJ1-1	TGTGCCAGCACCTGGAGCAACTCCAACACTGAAGCTTTCTTT	CASTWSNSNTEAFF
-	few	TRBV27	TRBJ1-1	TGTGCCAGCAGTTCCCGGGAGGGGCTGAACACTGAAGCTTTCTTT	CASSSREGLNTEAFF
-	many	TRBV7-2	TRBJ1-1	TGTGCCAGCAGCTCCTTTACAGGGAGGAACACTGAAGCTTTCTTT	CASSSFTGRNTEAFF
-	-	TRBV20-1	TRBJ1-2	TGCAGTGCTACGGACGGATTCTATGGCTACACCTTC	CSATDGFYGYTF
-	few	TRBV18	TRBJ1-1	TGTGCCAGCTCACCAATGACTACTGAAGCTTTCTTT	CASSPMTTEAFF
-	few	TRBV27	TRBJ2-2	TGTGCCAGCAGTTCTCGGGACACGATCACCGGGGAGCTGTTTTTT	CASSSRDTITGELFF
-	few	TRBV28	TRBJ1-2	TGTGCCAGCACCACGGCAGCTAACTATGGCTACACCTTC	CASTTAANYGYTF
TRBD1	-	TRBV20-1	TRBJ1-5	TGCAGTGCCAGACAGGGAGATCAGCCCCAGCATTTT	CSARQGDQPQHF
-	-	TRBV4-2	TRBJ1-5	TGTGCCAGCAGCCAAGAATTGGATCAGCCCCAGCATTTT	CASSQELDQPQHF
-	-	TRBV19	TRBJ2-1	TGTGCCAGCCGCCCGTTAGAGATTTCCTACAATGAGCAGTTCTTC	CASRPLEISYNEQFF
TRBD1	-	TRBV10-3	TRBJ1-1	TGTGCCATCAGGCGGACAGGGGGTGAAACTGAAGCTTTCTTT	CAIRRTGGETEAFF
-	few	TRBV7-6	TRBJ2-2	TGTGCCAGCAGCCCCCCCCTAACTCCCACCGGGGAGCTGTTTTTT	CASSPPLTPTGELFF
-	few	TRBV24-1	TRBJ2-7	TGTGCCACCAGTGATTGGAACTCCTACGAGCAGTACTTC	CATSDWNSYEQYF
TRBD2	-	TRBV28	TRBJ2-1	TGTGCCAGCAGTTTCGTTGTGACTAGCTCTAGCAATGAGCAGTTCTTC	CASSFVVTSSSNEQFF
-	-	TRBV11-1	TRBJ2-3	TGTGCCAGCAGCCCTGAGGCAGATACGCAGTATTTT	CASSPEADTQYF
-	few	TRBV28	TRBJ2-1	TGTGCCAGCAGTTTTAAATACAATGAGCAGTTCTTC	CASSFKYNEQFF
-	many	TRBV12-3/TRBV12-4	TRBJ1-2	TGTGCCAGCAGTCAGGCGGGGGGCGAGGGCTATGGCTACACCTTC	CASSQAGGEGYGYTF
-	-	TRBV6-6	TRBJ1-5	TGTGCCCTATCTGATAGGGCCCTCAAGGGAAGCAATCAGCCCCAGCATTTT	CALSDRALKGSNQPQHF
TRBD2	-	TRBV6-2/TRBV6-3	TRBJ2-7	TGTGCCAGCAGTTACTACAGCGGGGGGGCCGGCGAGCAGTACTTC	CASSYYSGGAGEQYF
-	once	TRBV27	TRBJ2-1	TGTGCCAGCAGAATGGGACCGTACCAGGATGAGCAGTTCTTC	CASRMGPYQDEQFF
-	-	TRBV28	TRBJ1-5	TGTGCCAGCAGTCCTCAAGGGGTGGGGGGGCGGCCCCAGCATTTT	CASSPQGVGGRPQHF
TRBD1	-	TRBV19	TRBJ1-6	TGTGCCAGCCGAACAGGGGCGCATGCCCTCCACTTT	CASRTGAHALHF
TRBD1	few	TRBV20-1	TRBJ2-3	TGCAGTGCTAGAGAATCCGGCGGGACAGGGGTATCGGATACGCAGTATTTT	CSARESGGTGVSDTQYF
-	-	TRBV15	TRBJ1-1	TGTGCCACCAGCAGAGATTCTATTACGGACAGCTGGATAGGGGCCCCTGAAGCTTTCTTT	CATSRDSITDSWIGAPEAFF
TRBD2	-	TRBV5-8	TRBJ2-5	TGTGCCAGCAGCGACGAGGGACTACCGGGAGAGACCCAGTACTTC	CASSDEGLPGETQYF
TRBD1	-	TRBV12-3/TRBV12-4	TRBJ1-5	TGTGCCAGCAGTTTCGCCGCCGGGACAGAGCCCAATCAGCCCCAGCATTTT	CASSFAAGTEPNQPQHF
TRBD2	-	TRBV2	TRBJ2-3	TGTGCCAGCAGTGAGCTGGCGGGAGAAGATACGCAGTATTTT	CASSELAGEDTQYF
-	-	TRBV7-3	TRBJ2-2	TGTGCCAGCAGCTTAACGCGGAACACCGGGGAGCTGTTTTTT	CASSLTRNTGELFF
-	-	TRBV6-2/TRBV6-3	TRBJ1-4	TGTGCCAGCAGTTACTCGAAGGGGAAAAAACTGTTTTTT	CASSYSKGKKLFF
-	many	TRBV7-6	TRBJ1-2	TGTGCCAGCACCAAAGATGGCTACACCTTC	CASTKDGYTF
TRBD1	-	TRBV20-1	TRBJ2-7	TGCAGTGCTGGGGGACAGGGCTCCTACGAGCAGTACTTC	CSAGGQGSYEQYF